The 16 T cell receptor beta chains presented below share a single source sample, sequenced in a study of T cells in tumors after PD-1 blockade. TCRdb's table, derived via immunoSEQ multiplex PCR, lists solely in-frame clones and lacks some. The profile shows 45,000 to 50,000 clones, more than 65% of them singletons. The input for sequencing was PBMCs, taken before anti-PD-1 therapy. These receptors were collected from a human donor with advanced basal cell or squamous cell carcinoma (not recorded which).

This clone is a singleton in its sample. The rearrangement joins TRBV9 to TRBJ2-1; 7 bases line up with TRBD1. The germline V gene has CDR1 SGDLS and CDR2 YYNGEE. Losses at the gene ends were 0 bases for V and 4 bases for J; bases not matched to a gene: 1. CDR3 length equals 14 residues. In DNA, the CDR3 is TGTGCCAGCAGCGTAGAGGGACAGTACAATGAGCAGTTCTTC. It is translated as CASSVEGQYNEQFF.

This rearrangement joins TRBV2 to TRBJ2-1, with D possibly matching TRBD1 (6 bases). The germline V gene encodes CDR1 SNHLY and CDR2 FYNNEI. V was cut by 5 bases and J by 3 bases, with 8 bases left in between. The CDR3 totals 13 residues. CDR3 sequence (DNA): TGTGCCAGCAGTAGGACAGACTACAATGAGCAGTTCTTC. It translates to CASSRTDYNEQFF.

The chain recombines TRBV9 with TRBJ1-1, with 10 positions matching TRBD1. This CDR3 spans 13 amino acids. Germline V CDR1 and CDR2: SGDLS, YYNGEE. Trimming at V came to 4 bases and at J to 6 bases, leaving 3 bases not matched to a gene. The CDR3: CASSSGQGAEAFF. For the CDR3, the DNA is TGTGCCAGCAGCTCAGGACAGGGGGCTGAAGCTTTCTTT.

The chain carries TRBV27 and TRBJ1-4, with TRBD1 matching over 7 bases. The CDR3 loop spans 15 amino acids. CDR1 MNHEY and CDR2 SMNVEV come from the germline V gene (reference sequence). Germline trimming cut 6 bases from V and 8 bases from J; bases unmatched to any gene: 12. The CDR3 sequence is CASRSGDRAGEKLFF. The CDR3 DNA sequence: TGTGCCAGCAGGAGCGGCGACAGGGCGGGAGAAAAACTGTTTTTT.

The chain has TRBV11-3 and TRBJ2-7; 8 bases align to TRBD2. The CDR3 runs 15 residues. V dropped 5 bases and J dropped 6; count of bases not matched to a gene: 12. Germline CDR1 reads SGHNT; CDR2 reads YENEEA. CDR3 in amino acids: CASSPGGTLPGEQYF. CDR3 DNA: TGTGCCAGCAGCCCGGGGGGGACCCTCCCCGGCGAGCAGTACTTC.

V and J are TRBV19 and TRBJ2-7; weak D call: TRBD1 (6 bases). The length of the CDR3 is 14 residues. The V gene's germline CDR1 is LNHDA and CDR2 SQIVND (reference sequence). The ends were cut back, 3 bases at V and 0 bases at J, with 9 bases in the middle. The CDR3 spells CASSMGDTSYEQYF. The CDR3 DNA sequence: TGTGCCAGTAGTATGGGGGACACCTCCTACGAGCAGTACTTC.

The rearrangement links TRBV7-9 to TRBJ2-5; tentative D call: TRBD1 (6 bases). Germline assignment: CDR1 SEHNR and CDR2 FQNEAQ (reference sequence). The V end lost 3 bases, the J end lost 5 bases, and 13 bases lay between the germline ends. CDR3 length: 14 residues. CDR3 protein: CASSFSGVGETQYF. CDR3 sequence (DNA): TGTGCCAGCAGCTTTTCAGGGGTCGGCGAGACCCAGTACTTC.

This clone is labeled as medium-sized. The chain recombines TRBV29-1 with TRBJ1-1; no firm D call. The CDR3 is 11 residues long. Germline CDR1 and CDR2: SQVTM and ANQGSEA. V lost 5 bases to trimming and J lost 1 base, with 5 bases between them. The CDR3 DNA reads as TGCAGCGTTCTCCAGAACACTGAAGCTTTCTTT. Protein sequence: CSVLQNTEAFF.

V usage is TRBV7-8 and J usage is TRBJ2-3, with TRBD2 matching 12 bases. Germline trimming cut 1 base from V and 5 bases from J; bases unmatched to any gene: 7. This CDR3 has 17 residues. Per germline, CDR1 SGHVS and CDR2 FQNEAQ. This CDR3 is CASSLDLAGGSEDTQYF. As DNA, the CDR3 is TGTGCCAGCAGCTTAGATCTAGCGGGAGGGTCCGAAGATACGCAGTATTTT.

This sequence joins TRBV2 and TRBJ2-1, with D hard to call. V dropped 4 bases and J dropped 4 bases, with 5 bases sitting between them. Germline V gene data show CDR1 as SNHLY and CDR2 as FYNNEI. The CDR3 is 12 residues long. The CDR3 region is CASSGLYNEQFF. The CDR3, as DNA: TGTGCCAGCAGTGGGCTGTACAATGAGCAGTTCTTC.

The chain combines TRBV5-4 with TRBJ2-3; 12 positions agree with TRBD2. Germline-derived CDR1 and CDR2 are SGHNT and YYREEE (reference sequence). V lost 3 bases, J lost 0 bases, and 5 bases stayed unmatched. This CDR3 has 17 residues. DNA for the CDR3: TGTGCCAGCAGCTCCTGGACTAGCGGGATGAGCACAGATACGCAGTATTTT. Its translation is CASSSWTSGMSTDTQYF.

The CDR3 sequence: CASSRGLAGQETQYF. The CDR3 DNA is TGTGCCAGCAGCCGTGGTCTAGCGGGACAAGAGACCCAGTACTTC. The rearrangement uses TRBV2 and TRBJ2-5; 9 positions match TRBD2. Germline CDR1 and CDR2: SNHLY and FYNNEI. This CDR3 comprises 15 residues. V was pared by 6 bases and J by 2 bases, with 7 bases of the junction left unmatched.

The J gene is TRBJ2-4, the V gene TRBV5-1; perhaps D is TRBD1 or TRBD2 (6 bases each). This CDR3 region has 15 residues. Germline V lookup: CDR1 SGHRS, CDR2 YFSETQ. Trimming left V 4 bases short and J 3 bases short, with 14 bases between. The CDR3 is CASSMGGQNKNIQYF. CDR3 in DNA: TGCGCCAGCAGCATGGGGGGCCAAAACAAAAACATTCAGTACTTC.

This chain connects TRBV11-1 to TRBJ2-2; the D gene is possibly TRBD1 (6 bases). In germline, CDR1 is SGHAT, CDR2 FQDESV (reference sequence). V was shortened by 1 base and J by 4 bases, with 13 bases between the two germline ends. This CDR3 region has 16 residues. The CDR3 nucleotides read TGTGCCAGCAGCTTAGTAGGGGGACCGGGCACCGGGGAGCTGTTTTTT. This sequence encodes CASSLVGGPGTGELFF.

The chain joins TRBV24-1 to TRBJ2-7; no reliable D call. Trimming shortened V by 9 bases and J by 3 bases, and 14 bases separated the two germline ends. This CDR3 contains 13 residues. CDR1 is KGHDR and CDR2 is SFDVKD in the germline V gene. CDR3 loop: CATRLRANYEQYF. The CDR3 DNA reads TGTGCCACCCGCCTTAGGGCAAACTACGAGCAGTACTTC.

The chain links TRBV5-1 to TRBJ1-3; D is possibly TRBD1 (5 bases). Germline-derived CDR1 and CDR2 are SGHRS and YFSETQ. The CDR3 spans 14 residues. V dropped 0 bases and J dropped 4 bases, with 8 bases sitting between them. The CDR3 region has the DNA TGCGCCAGCAGCTTGGGACAGACAGGAAACACCATATATTTT. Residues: CASSLGQTGNTIYF.